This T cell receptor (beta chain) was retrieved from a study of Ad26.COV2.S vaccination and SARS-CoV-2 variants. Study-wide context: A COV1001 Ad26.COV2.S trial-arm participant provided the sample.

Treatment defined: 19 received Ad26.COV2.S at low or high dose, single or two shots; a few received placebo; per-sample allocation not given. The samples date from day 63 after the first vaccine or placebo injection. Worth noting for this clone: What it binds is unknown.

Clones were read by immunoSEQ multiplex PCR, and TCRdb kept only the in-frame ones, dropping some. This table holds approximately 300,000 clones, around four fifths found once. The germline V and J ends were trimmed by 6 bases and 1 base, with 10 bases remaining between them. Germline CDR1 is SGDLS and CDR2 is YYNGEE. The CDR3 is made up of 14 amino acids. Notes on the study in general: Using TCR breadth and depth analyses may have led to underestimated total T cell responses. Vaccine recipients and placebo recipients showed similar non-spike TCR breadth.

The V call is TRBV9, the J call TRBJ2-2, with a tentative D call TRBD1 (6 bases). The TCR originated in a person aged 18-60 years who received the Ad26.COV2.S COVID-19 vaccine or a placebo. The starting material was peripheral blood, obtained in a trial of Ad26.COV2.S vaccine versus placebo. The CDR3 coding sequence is TGTGCCAGCACCAAACAGGGGAACACCGGGGAGCTGTTTTTT. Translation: CASTKQGNTGELFF. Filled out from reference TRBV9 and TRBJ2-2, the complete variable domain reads DSGVTQTPKHLITATGQRVTLRCSPRSGDLSVYWYQQSLDQGLQFLIQYYNGEERAKGNILERFSAQQFPDLHSELNLSSLELGDSALYFCASTKQGNTGELFFGEGSRLTVL.